The source of this TCR beta chain is a study of cytomegalovirus exposure and HLA in healthy donors. Whole-study findings and limits: Within an earlier analysis, most TCR beta V segments proved productive either about 87% or about 30% of the time. An observed cluster of highly shared sequence variants was recorded as a likely sequencing artifact. Reports showed the classifier diagnosing cytomegalovirus status with high specificity and sensitivity.

13 Jbeta primers and 60 Vbeta primers were used for the PCR. Authors' data handling: A later analysis tallied roughly 77 million unique TCR beta chains, some 10 million of them shared. Measured with immunoSEQ multiplex PCR; TCRdb has only the in-frame clones, and not every one. Clonal size and the V and J genes are those of that table, whereas D and trimming came from the DNA. The profile shows around 150,000 clones, about 75% of them singletons. CDR1 and CDR2 from the germline V gene are LNHDA and SQIVND (reference sequence). This CDR3 is built from 13 residues. Comment on this clone: Its antigen remains unidentified. One end of the junction fails to match germline, which may point to a read error.

The source is a female donor in good health and CMV-seronegative. V is TRBV19 and J is TRBJ1-2; a weak D match, TRBD1 (5 bases). Input material: PBMCs. CDR3 coding DNA: TGTGCCAGTAGAATAGGGGCAGGTAATGGCTACACCTTC. Translating it yields CASRIGAGNGYTF. Based on the CDR3 plus reference TRBV19 and TRBJ1-2, the full variable domain is DGGITQSPKYLFRKEGQNVTLSCEQNLNHDAMYWYRQDPGQGLRLIYYSQIVNDFQKGDIAEGYSVSREKKESFPLTVTSAQKNPTAFYLCASRIGAGNGYTFGSGTRLTVV.